Given below is one TCR beta chain in context. Its antigen is still unknown. These data are taken from a study of T cell clones after liver transplantation. Study as a whole: Blood was drawn pre-transplant, before withdrawal, and after full or failed withdrawal. General study results and limits: A larger donor-reactive than third-party decline suggested partial antigen-specific deletion.

Clones were sequenced by immunoSEQ multiplex PCR, and TCRdb holds only the in-frame ones, with some missing. The profile shows tens of thousands of clones, around nine tenths of them singletons. With 7 bases removed from V and 2 bases from J, the gap between germline ends came to 8 bases. Looked up from germline, CDR1 is MNHNS and CDR2 is SASEGT. CDR3 length: 13 amino acids. The sequencing used CD4+ T cells from blood, collected before liver transplant. The clonotype was recovered from a human donor who received a liver transplant. The chain links TRBV6-1 to TRBJ1-4; D gene unclear. The DNA for the CDR3 is TGTGCCAGCACTCTACAGACTAATGAAAAACTGTTTTTT. It encodes CASTLQTNEKLFF.